This T cell receptor beta chain was sequenced during a study of T cells expressing NK-cell markers. Study summary: Source material for TCR beta repertoires consisted of sorted CD3+CD56+NKG2C+, CD3+CD56+NKG2C- and CD3+CD56-NKG2C+ T cells.

CDR1 is MDHEN and CDR2 is SYDVKM in the germline V gene. This CDR3 is 11 amino acids long. TCRdb reworked the 5' RACE reads into one entry per CDR3 protein, no DNA. The sample has 400,000 to 450,000 distinct CDR3 sequences. The chain employs TRBV28 and TRBJ2-7. The receptor was isolated from a woman aged 18 to 75 in good health. The sequenced sample was blood T cells: a sorted CD56 or NKG2C T cell subset, CD4+ or CD8+ T cells, or bulk PBMC T cells (not recorded which). Here the CDR3 reads CASNGLLEQYF.